This T cell receptor (beta chain) stems from a study of CD8+CD57+ T cells in acquired aplastic anemia. Overall study context: DNA recovered from sorted CD4+ and CD8+ cells had a mean of about 3.5 ug.

For CDR3 and TCR beta VDJ profiling, genomic DNA was the template used. TCRdb fed the reads into MiXCR, producing one record per CDR3 protein. The top ten clones hold approximately 34% of a sample with around 50,000 distinct CDR3 sequences, about 73% of them seen once. The germline V gene has CDR1 SGHAT and CDR2 FQNNGV. The CDR3 covers 16 residues. J lost 11 bases, V lost 4 bases, and 18 bases had no gene match. This TCR was recovered from a human donor in good health, serving as a control. The J gene is TRBJ2-3, the V gene TRBV11-2; 7 bases match TRBD2. Sequencing was done on a sample of sorted CD4+, CD8+, or CD8+CD57+ T cells (not recorded which) from PBMCs. CDR3 region: CASSSRLALTENEQYF. The CDR3 DNA reads as TGTGCCAGCAGCTCCCGACTAGCACTGACCGAAAATGAGCAGTATTTT.